This TCR beta chain stems from a study of response to subunit inactivated influenza vaccine. Points from the study as a whole: Each seasonal influenza vaccination recruits few new T cells, the authors suggested.

Of note for this clonotype: Its cognate antigen is unknown.

TCRdb reanalysed the RT-PCR reads using MiXCR and keeps one entry per CDR3 protein. The sample has fewer than 750,000 distinct CDR3 sequences, approximately 14% seen once. Trimming stripped 3 bases from V and 7 bases from J, with 13 bases between. Germline CDR1 is SGHVS and CDR2 is FQNEAQ. The CDR3 has 13 amino acids. The V call is TRBV7-8, the J call TRBJ2-7; D unclear. This receptor was identified in a man between 45 and 60 years old who received an inactivated influenza vaccine. This specimen consisted of PBMCs from blood, obtained approximately 12 days after vaccination. In DNA, the CDR3 is TGTGCCAGCAGCTTCTCAGGTCCGGAAGAGCAGTACTTC. Its protein is CASSFSGPEEQYF.